The clone carrying this TCR beta chain was detected ten times or more. Using unique molecular identifiers, the investigators prepared the TCRbeta library. TCRdb re-called the PCR reads with MiXCR, one entry per CDR3 protein. The profile covers hundreds of thousands of distinct CDR3 sequences, with 16% appearing a single time and 0.8% to 1.1% taken by the ten largest. This CDR3 is built from 16 residues. Germline CDR1 MNHNS, CDR2 SASEGT. Trimming pared 6 bases from V and 2 bases from J, leaving 16 bases between. This entry is derived from a study of T-cell reconstitution after alpha-beta-depleted transplantation in children.

Specimen: PBMCs from the stem cell graft donor, collected from the stem cell graft. This chain links TRBV6-1 with TRBJ1-4; perhaps TRBD1 as D (5 bases). The TCR originated in a human donor who donated a stem cell graft to a child with acute myeloid leukemia. CDR3 sequence reads: CASRPQTVPTNEKLFF. CDR3 bases: TGTGCCAGCAGACCTCAGACAGTCCCGACTAATGAAAAACTGTTTTTT.